Below are 31 T cell receptor beta chains sequenced from a single sample in a study of blood T cell repertoires in COVID-19. TCRdb's copy holds only in-frame clones and misses some; the assay was immunoSEQ multiplex PCR. The profile shows about 300,000 clones, roughly 82% of them singletons. The sequenced material came from peripheral blood. These receptors were collected from a woman in her fifties or sixties with acute or convalescent COVID-19.

This sequence joins TRBV5-4 and TRBJ2-3; 9 nucleotides agree with TRBD2. Germline trimming cut 0 bases from V and 3 bases from J; bases unmatched to any gene: 2. Germline assignment: CDR1 SGHNT and CDR2 YYREEE (reference sequence). This CDR3 is built from 15 residues. CDR3 region: CASSLGLADTDTQYF. The CDR3 region has the DNA TGTGCCAGCAGCTTGGGACTAGCGGATACAGATACGCAGTATTTT. Based on the CDR3 plus reference TRBV5-4 and TRBJ2-3, the full variable domain is ETGVTQSPTHLIKTRGQQVTLRCSSQSGHNTVSWYQQALGQGPQFIFQYYREEENGRGNFPPRFSGLQFPNYSSELNVNALELDDSALYLCASSLGLADTDTQYFGPGTRLTVL.

V usage is TRBV25-1 and J usage is TRBJ2-1; D might be TRBD1 (5 bases). The CDR3 spans 13 residues. The germline V gene encodes CDR1 MGHDK and CDR2 SYGVNS. The ends were cut back, 3 bases at V and 10 bases at J, with 13 bases in the middle. The CDR3 spells CASSDEAGSEQFF. CDR3 DNA sequence: TGTGCCAGCAGTGATGAGGCAGGGTCGGAGCAGTTCTTC. The full variable domain, its missing parts supplied by reference TRBV25-1 and TRBJ2-1, is EADIYQTPRYLVIGTGKKITLECSQTMGHDKMYWYQQDPGMELHLIHYSYGVNSTEKGDLSSESTVSRIRTEHFPLTLESARPSHTSQYLCASSDEAGSEQFFGPGTRLTVL.

The CDR3 coding sequence is TGTGCCAGCAGCCAAGATTGGCCGGGAGAAGAGACCCAGTACTTC. Translating it yields CASSQDWPGEETQYF. V and J are TRBV3-1 (or the pseudogene TRBV3-2) and TRBJ2-5; possible D gene TRBD2, 6 bases. V dropped 0 bases and J dropped 3 bases, with 11 bases sitting between them. The CDR3 covers 15 residues. CDR1 LGHDT and CDR2 YNNKEL come from the germline V gene (reference sequence).

The J gene is TRBJ2-7, the V gene TRBV5-4, with TRBD2 matching over 8 bases. The CDR3 contains 13 residues. The V gene's germline CDR1 is SGHNT and CDR2 YYREEE (reference sequence). Trimming cost V 3 bases and J 7 bases; bases outside gene matches: 6. The CDR3 nucleotides read TGTGCCAGCAGCTACCGCGGGAGGACGGAGCAGTACTTC. Protein: CASSYRGRTEQYF.

The chain has TRBV7-2 and TRBJ1-4; 7 bases are a match to TRBD1. Losses at the gene ends were 5 bases for V and 7 bases for J; bases not matched to a gene: 10. CDR1 and CDR2 (germline): SGHTA, FQGNSA. The CDR3 length is 15 residues. The CDR3 coding sequence is TGTGCCAGCAGCCCTCAGACAGGGCGGGGTGAAAAACTGTTTTTT. It specifies CASSPQTGRGEKLFF. The full variable domain, rest sourced from reference TRBV7-2 and TRBJ1-4, is GAGVSQSPSNKVTEKGKDVELRCDPISGHTALYWYRQSLGQGLEFLIYFQGNSAPDKSGLPSDRFSAERTGGSVSTLTIQRTQQEDSAVYLCASSPQTGRGEKLFFGSGTQLSVL.

This clone has more than one count but fewer than ten. This chain uses TRBV28 with TRBJ1-2, with 8 bases that match TRBD1. The CDR3 is made up of 13 amino acids. Germline values: CDR1 MDHEN, CDR2 SYDVKM. V lost 6 bases, J lost 8 bases, and 8 bases stayed unmatched. The CDR3 loop reads CASSQGQGRGYTF. In nucleotides, the CDR3 is TGTGCCAGCAGCCAAGGACAGGGAAGGGGCTACACCTTC.

The CDR3 coding sequence is TGTGCCTGGAGTGTGGACAGATATAAGCCCCAGCATTTT. Protein: CAWSVDRYKPQHF. The rearrangement links TRBV30 to TRBJ1-5, with D maybe TRBD1 (6 bases). Per germline, CDR1 GTSNPN and CDR2 SVGIG (reference sequence). Trimming cost V 0 bases and J 8 bases, with 11 bases left between them. The CDR3 spans 13 residues.

The rearrangement joins TRBV4-1 to TRBJ2-2, with 8 positions matching TRBD1. This CDR3 is built from 16 residues. Losses at the gene ends were 1 base for V and 4 bases for J; bases not matched to a gene: 5. Germline V CDR1 and CDR2: MGHRA, YSYEKL. CDR3 region: CASSQGQGASTGELFF. For the CDR3, the DNA is TGCGCCAGCAGCCAAGGGCAGGGGGCGAGCACCGGGGAGCTGTTTTTT.

The chain has TRBV28 and TRBJ1-6; TRBD1 is a possible D gene (5 bases). This CDR3 region has 14 residues. Germline-derived CDR1 and CDR2 are MDHEN and SYDVKM. With 8 bases removed from V and 9 bases from J, the gap between germline ends came to 17 bases. The CDR3 sequence: CASVFSQGGSPLHF. The CDR3 coding sequence is TGTGCCAGCGTGTTTTCTCAGGGAGGTTCACCCCTCCACTTT.

The V gene is TRBV5-1, the J gene TRBJ1-1; a possible D gene is TRBD1 (6 bases). Germline CDR1 is SGHRS and CDR2 is YFSETQ. The CDR3 spans 15 residues. Trimming shortened V by 4 bases and J by 4 bases, and 17 bases separated the two germline ends. The CDR3 sequence is CASSNDPAGATEAFF. Here the CDR3 DNA reads TGCGCCAGCAGCAACGACCCCGCGGGGGCCACTGAAGCTTTCTTT.

The chain uses TRBV12-3 or TRBV12-4 and TRBJ2-1; D is undetermined. The CDR3 runs to 13 residues. V was clipped by 7 bases and J by 5 bases, with 12 bases between them. The CDR3 region is CASTRLGDNEQFF. In DNA form, the CDR3 reads TGTGCCAGCACCCGACTCGGAGACAATGAGCAGTTCTTC.

The rearrangement uses TRBV3-1 (or the pseudogene TRBV3-2) and TRBJ2-2, with 7 positions matching TRBD1. The CDR3 sequence is 15 residues long. V shed 4 bases and J 4 bases; nucleotides not matched to a gene: 6. Germline assignment: CDR1 LGHDT and CDR2 YNNKEL (reference sequence). The CDR3 DNA reads TGTGCCAGCAGCCGACAGGGCCCCCGCACCGGGGAGCTGTTTTTT. Translating gives CASSRQGPRTGELFF.

V is TRBV3-1 (or the pseudogene TRBV3-2) and J is TRBJ1-5, with D unclear. CDR3 length equals 11 residues. The V gene lost 4 bases and the J gene lost 5 bases, with 3 bases spanning the gap. Germline V lookup: CDR1 LGHDT, CDR2 YNNKEL (reference sequence). The DNA for the CDR3 is TGTGCCAGCAGCCTAGATCAGCCCCAGCATTTT. Its translation is CASSLDQPQHF.

V gene TRBV11-3 combines with J gene TRBJ2-7; the D gene is possibly TRBD2 (6 bases). The CDR3 runs 13 residues. V was shortened by 3 bases and J by 7 bases, with 13 bases between the two germline ends. Germline V gene lookup returns CDR1 SGHNT and CDR2 YENEEA. The CDR3 DNA sequence: TGTGCCAGCAGCTTCGGGGGTTTTGGTGAGCAGTACTTC. It encodes CASSFGGFGEQYF.

The chain joins TRBV9 to TRBJ1-2; TRBD1 matches at 10 bases. Germline V gives CDR1 SGDLS, CDR2 YYNGEE. The length of the CDR3 is 15 residues. The V segment lost 0 bases and the J segment 4 bases; nucleotides outside the gene matches: 3. This CDR3 is CASSVDGTGVYGYTF. In DNA, the CDR3 is TGTGCCAGCAGCGTAGATGGGACAGGGGTCTATGGCTACACCTTC.

In its sample, this clone was seen once. The genes are TRBV27 and TRBJ1-3; 8 bases agree with TRBD1. This CDR3 has 13 residues. Unmatched junction bases numbered 5, after V lost 5 bases and J lost 8 bases. Germline V gene data show CDR1 as MNHEY and CDR2 as SMNVEV (reference sequence). The CDR3 here is CASSLDRGDTIYF. The DNA of the CDR3 is TGTGCCAGCAGTCTCGACAGGGGTGACACCATATATTTT.

V and J are TRBV7-9 and TRBJ2-5; 8 positions match TRBD1. The length of the CDR3 is 15 residues. Germline CDR1 is SEHNR and CDR2 is FQNEAQ (reference sequence). Trimming at V came to 2 bases and at J to 5 bases, leaving 7 bases not matched to a gene. CDR3 coding DNA: TGTGCCAGCAGCTTAAGGACAGGGTTTCGGGAGACCCAGTACTTC. Its protein is CASSLRTGFRETQYF.

This chain connects TRBV7-9 to TRBJ2-7; D is unresolved. The CDR3 loop spans 14 amino acids. CDR1 and CDR2 from the germline V gene are SEHNR and FQNEAQ (reference sequence). V was shortened by 2 bases and J by 1 base, with 9 bases between the two germline ends. The CDR3 coding sequence is TGTGCCAGCAGCTTATTGTACAGTTCCTACGAGCAGTACTTC. Its protein is CASSLLYSSYEQYF.

The chain links TRBV30 to TRBJ1-5, with D unclear. The V end was cut by 8 bases, the J end by 3 bases, with 11 bases between. CDR3 size: 12 residues. Germline CDR1 reads GTSNPN; CDR2 reads SVGIG (reference sequence). Here the CDR3 reads CALSGSNQPQHF. CDR3 nucleotide sequence: TGTGCCCTGTCGGGGTCCAATCAGCCCCAGCATTTT.

The chain carries TRBV27 and TRBJ1-1; 8 bases align to TRBD1. Germline loops: CDR1 MNHEY, CDR2 SMNVEV (reference sequence). The ends lost 5 bases at V and 1 base at J; junction bases unmatched: 6. The CDR3 is 15 residues long. CDR3 coding DNA: TGTGCCAGCAGTGTGGACAGGGAAAAGAACACTGAAGCTTTCTTT. Encoded protein: CASSVDREKNTEAFF.

The sample holds a few counts of this clone. Other DNA sequences from this sample encode an identical CDR3 as well. The rearrangement links TRBV2 to TRBJ2-5, with D possibly being TRBD1 (5 bases). The length of the CDR3 is 13 residues. The germline V gene encodes CDR1 SNHLY and CDR2 FYNNEI. V was pared by 4 bases and J by 2 bases, with 8 bases between. In nucleotides, the CDR3 is TGTGCCAGCAGTGGGACAAGACAAGAGACCCAGTACTTC. Its protein product is CASSGTRQETQYF.

The rearrangement uses TRBV7-8 and TRBJ1-2; TRBD1 matches at 9 bases. Germline V gene data show CDR1 as SGHVS and CDR2 as FQNEAQ. V dropped 3 bases and J dropped 8; count of bases not matched to a gene: 7. The CDR3 is 14 residues long. The CDR3 sequence is CASSFWDRVGGYTF. In nucleotides, the CDR3 is TGTGCCAGCAGCTTTTGGGACAGGGTAGGAGGCTACACCTTC.

This chain connects TRBV6-6 to TRBJ2-1; 13 nucleotides match TRBD2. Germline V lookup: CDR1 MNHNY, CDR2 SVGAGI (reference sequence). V lost 6 bases, J lost 6 bases, and 5 bases stayed unmatched. The CDR3 covers 15 residues. The CDR3 DNA is TGTGCCAGCAGCGAGGGACTAGCGGGGAGCAATGAGCAGTTCTTC. The encoded protein is CASSEGLAGSNEQFF.

The chain joins TRBV25-1 to TRBJ2-7; D may be TRBD2 (6 bases). Germline CDR1 is MGHDK and CDR2 is SYGVNS. The CDR3 loop spans 12 amino acids. V was pared by 1 base and J by 6 bases, with 7 bases between. In DNA form, the CDR3 reads TGTGCCAGCAGTGAATTGGAGGGCGAGCAGTACTTC. It codes for CASSELEGEQYF.

A note on this clone: The junction does not match germline at one end; this may be a read error. In the same sample, other DNA sequences code for this CDR3. The gene calls are TRBV28 and TRBJ2-7, with D unclear. This CDR3 is 11 amino acids long. The germline V gene encodes CDR1 MDHEN and CDR2 SYDVKM. The CDR3 sequence is CASSVNYEQYF. The CDR3 nucleotides read TGCGCCAGCAGTGTTAACTACGAGCAGTACTTC. Based on the CDR3 plus reference TRBV28 and TRBJ2-7, the full variable domain is DVKVTQSSRYLVKRTGEKVFLECVQDMDHENMFWYRQDPGLGLRLIYFSYDVKMKEKGDIPEGYSVSREKKERFSLILESASTNQTSMYLCASSVNYEQYFGPGTRLTVT.

This clone has just one count. The chain recombines TRBV7-2 with TRBJ2-1; TRBD2 matches 7 bases. With 3 bases clipped from V and 10 bases from J, the junction kept 9 bases outside the gene matches. Germline CDR1 reads SGHTA; CDR2 reads FQGNSA. The CDR3 totals 14 residues. CDR3 sequence (DNA): TGTGCCAGCAGCTTCCAAGGACTAGAGAGGGAGCAGTTCTTC. It encodes CASSFQGLEREQFF.

The J gene is TRBJ1-6, the V gene TRBV3-1 (or the pseudogene TRBV3-2); 8 nucleotides agree with TRBD1. The CDR3 is 19 residues long. Germline CDR1 and CDR2: LGHDT and YNNKEL (reference sequence). The trim removed 1 base at V and 0 bases at J, leaving 8 bases unmatched. This chain's CDR3 is CASSQGQGFLSSYNSPLHF. Written as DNA, the CDR3 is TGTGCCAGCAGCCAAGGACAGGGGTTCTTAAGCTCCTATAATTCACCCCTCCACTTT.

This chain uses TRBV6-5 with TRBJ1-2; TRBD1 might be the D (5 bases). The CDR3 contains 15 residues. V lost 8 bases and J lost 3, with 19 bases in between. Germline CDR1 is MNHEY and CDR2 is SVGAGI. CDR3 loop: CASVAVFTGDYGYTF. The CDR3 bases are TGTGCCAGCGTAGCCGTTTTCACAGGCGACTATGGCTACACCTTC.

V is TRBV7-8 and J is TRBJ2-7; 14 bases match TRBD2. The germline V gene encodes CDR1 SGHVS and CDR2 FQNEAQ. Trimming at V came to 1 base and at J to 3 bases, leaving 5 bases not matched to a gene. The CDR3 contains 17 residues. The CDR3 sequence is CASSLGRGTSGSYEQYF. In nucleotides, the CDR3 is TGTGCCAGCAGCTTAGGCAGGGGGACTAGCGGGAGCTACGAGCAGTACTTC.

CDR3 coding DNA: TGCGCCAGCAGCTACGGACTAGCGGGAAGCACAGATACGCAGTATTTT. It yields the protein CASSYGLAGSTDTQYF. The V gene is TRBV5-1, the J gene TRBJ2-3; TRBD2 agrees at 12 bases. V lost 3 bases to trimming and J lost 0 bases; unmatched junction nucleotides: 2. The length of the CDR3 is 16 residues. Germline lookup yields CDR1 SGHRS and CDR2 YFSETQ.

V is TRBV7-9 and J is TRBJ1-1; 8 bases align to TRBD1. The CDR3 covers 13 residues. CDR1 is SEHNR, CDR2 FQNEAQ, per germline (reference sequence). The junction had 0 bases not matched to a gene; V was cut back by 6 bases and J by 0 bases. The CDR3 protein is CASRDRVNTEAFF. The CDR3 DNA reads as TGTGCCAGCAGGGACAGGGTGAACACTGAAGCTTTCTTT.